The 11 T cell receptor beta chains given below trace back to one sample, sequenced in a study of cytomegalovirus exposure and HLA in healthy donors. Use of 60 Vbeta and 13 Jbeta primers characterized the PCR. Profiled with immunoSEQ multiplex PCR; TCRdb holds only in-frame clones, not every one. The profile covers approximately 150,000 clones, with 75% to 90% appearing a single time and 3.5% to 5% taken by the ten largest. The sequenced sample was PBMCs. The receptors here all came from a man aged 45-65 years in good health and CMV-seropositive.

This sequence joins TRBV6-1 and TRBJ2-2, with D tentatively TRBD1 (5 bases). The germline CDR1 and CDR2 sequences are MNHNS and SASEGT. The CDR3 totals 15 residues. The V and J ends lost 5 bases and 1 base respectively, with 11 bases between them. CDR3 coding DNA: TGTGCCAGCAGTCCAGGTACAGGGAACACCGGGGAGCTGTTTTTT. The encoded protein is CASSPGTGNTGELFF.

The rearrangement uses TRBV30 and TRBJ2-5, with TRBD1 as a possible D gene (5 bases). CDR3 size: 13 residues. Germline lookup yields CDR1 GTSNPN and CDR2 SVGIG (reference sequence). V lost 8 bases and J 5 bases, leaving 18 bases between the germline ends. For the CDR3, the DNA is TGTGCCCTCACCGCCAGGGTCGGTGAGACCCAGTACTTC. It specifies CALTARVGETQYF. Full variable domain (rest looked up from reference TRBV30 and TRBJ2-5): SQTIHQWPATLVQPVGSPLSLECTVEGTSNPNLYWYRQAAGRGLQLLFYSVGIGQISSEVPQNLSASRPQDRQFILSSKKLLLSDSGFYLCALTARVGETQYFGPGTRLLVL.

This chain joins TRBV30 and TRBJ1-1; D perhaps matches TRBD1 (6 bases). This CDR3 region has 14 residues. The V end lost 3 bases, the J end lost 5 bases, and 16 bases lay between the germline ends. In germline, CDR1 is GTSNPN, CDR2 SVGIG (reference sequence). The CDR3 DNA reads TGTGCCTGGAGCGACCTACAGGGTCCGACTGAAGCTTTCTTT. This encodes CAWSDLQGPTEAFF.

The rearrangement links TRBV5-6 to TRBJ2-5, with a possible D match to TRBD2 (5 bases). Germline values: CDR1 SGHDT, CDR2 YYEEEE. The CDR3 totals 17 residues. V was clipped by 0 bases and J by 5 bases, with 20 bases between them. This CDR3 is CASSLEKGTSKTETQYF. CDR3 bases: TGTGCCAGCAGCTTGGAGAAGGGAACTAGTAAAACGGAGACCCAGTACTTC.

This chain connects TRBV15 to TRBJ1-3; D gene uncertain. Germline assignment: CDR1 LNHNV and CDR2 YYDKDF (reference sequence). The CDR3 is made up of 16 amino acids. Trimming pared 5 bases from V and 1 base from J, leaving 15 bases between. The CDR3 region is CATSAKPQYSGNTIYF. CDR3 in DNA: TGTGCCACCAGCGCGAAACCCCAATATTCTGGAAACACCATATATTTT.

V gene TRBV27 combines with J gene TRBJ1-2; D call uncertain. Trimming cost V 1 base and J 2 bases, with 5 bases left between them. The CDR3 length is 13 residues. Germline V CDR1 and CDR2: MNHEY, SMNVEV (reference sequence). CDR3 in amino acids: CASSLYSNYGYTF. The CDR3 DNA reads TGTGCCAGCAGTTTATACAGCAACTATGGCTACACCTTC.

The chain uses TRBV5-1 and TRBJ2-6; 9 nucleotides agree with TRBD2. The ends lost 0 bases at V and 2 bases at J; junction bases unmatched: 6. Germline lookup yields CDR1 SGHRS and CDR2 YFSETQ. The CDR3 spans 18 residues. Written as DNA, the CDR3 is TGCGCCAGCAGCTTGGGCGGGAGGGCCTCACCTGGGGCCAACGTCCTGACTTTC. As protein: CASSLGGRASPGANVLTF.

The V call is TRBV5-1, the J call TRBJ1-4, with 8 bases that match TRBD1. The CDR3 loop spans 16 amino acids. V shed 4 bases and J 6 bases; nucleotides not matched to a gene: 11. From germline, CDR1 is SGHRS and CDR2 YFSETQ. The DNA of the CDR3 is TGCGCCAGCAGCCCGAGACAACAGGGGGGGCATGAAAAACTGTTTTTT. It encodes CASSPRQQGGHEKLFF.

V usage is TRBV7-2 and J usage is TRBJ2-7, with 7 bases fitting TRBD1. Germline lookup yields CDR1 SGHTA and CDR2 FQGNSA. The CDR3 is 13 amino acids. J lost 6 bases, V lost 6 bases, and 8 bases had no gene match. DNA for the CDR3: TGTGCCAGCAGACATCCGGGACAGACCGAGCAGTACTTC. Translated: CASRHPGQTEQYF.

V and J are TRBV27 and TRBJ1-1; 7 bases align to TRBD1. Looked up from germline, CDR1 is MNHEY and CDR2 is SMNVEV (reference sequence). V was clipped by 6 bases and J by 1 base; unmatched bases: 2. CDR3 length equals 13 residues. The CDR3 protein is CASSDRANTEAFF. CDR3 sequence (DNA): TGTGCCAGCAGCGACAGGGCGAACACTGAAGCTTTCTTT.

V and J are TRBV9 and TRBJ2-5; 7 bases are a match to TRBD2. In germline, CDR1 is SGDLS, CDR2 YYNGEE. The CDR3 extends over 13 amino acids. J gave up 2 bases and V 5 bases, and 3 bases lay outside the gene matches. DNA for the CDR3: TGTGCCAGCAGACGTAGCGGGCAAGAGACCCAGTACTTC. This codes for CASRRSGQETQYF.